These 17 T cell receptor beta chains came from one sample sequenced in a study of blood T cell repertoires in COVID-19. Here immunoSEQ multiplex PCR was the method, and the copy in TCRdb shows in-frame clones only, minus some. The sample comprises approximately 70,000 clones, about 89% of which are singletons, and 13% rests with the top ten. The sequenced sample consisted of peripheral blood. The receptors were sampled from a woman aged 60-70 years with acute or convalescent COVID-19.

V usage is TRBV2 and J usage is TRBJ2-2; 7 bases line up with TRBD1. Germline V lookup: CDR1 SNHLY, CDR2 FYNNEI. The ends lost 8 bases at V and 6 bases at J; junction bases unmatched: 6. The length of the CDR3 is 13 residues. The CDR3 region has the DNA TGTGCCAGCCGTAGACAGGGATCCGGGGAGCTGTTTTTT. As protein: CASRRQGSGELFF.

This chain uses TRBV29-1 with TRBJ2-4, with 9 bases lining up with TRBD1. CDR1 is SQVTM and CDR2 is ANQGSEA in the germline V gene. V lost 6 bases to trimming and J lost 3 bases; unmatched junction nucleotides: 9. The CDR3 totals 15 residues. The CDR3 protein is CSVADRGRGKNIQYF. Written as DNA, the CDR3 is TGCAGCGTGGCGGACAGGGGAAGGGGCAAAAACATTCAGTACTTC.

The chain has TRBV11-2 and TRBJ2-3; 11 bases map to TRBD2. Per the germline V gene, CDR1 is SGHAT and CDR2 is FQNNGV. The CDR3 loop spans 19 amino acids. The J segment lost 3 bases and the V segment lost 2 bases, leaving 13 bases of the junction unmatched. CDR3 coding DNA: TGTGCCAGCAGCTTAAGGCCAGCTAGCGGGGGGCCGATGACAGATACGCAGTATTTT. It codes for CASSLRPASGGPMTDTQYF.

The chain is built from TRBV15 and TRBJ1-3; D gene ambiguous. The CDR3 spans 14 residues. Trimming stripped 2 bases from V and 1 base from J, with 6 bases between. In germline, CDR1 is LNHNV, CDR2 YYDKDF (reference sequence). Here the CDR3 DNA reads TGTGCCACCAGCAGACCCGGTTCTGGAAACACCATATATTTT. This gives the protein CATSRPGSGNTIYF.

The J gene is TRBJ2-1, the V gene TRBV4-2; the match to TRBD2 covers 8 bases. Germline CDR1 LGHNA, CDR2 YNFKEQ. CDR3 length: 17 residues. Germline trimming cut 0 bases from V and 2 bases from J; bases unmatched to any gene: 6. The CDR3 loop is CASSQDRGGAAYNEQFF. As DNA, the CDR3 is TGTGCCAGCAGCCAAGATCGGGGGGGGGCCGCCTACAATGAGCAGTTCTTC.

In DNA form, the CDR3 reads TGCAGCGTGAGGATCCATAGCGGGGACCACGAGCAGTACTTC. As protein: CSVRIHSGDHEQYF. The chain combines TRBV29-1 with TRBJ2-7, with TRBD2 matching over 8 bases. Per germline, CDR1 SQVTM and CDR2 ANQGSEA. The CDR3 sequence is 14 residues long. After removal of 6 bases from V and 5 bases from J, the junction contained 12 bases not matched to a gene.

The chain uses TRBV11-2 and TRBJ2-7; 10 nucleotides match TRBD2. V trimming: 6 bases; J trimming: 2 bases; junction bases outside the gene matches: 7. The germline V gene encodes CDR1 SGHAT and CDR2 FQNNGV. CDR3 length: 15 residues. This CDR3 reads CASSLGLAAPYEQYF. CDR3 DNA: TGTGCCAGCAGTCTAGGACTAGCGGCCCCCTACGAGCAGTACTTC.

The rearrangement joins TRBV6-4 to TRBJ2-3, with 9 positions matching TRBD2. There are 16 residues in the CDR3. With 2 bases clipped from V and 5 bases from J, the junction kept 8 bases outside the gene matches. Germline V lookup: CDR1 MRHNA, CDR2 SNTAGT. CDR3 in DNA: TGTGCCAGCAGTGACCGAGCGGGGGGTCTAGAAGATACGCAGTATTTT. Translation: CASSDRAGGLEDTQYF.

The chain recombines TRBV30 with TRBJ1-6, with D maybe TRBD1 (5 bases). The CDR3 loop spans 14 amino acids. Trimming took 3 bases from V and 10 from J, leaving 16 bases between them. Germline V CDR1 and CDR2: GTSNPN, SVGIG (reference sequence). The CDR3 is CAWSAAGGESPLHF. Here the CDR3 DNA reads TGTGCCTGGAGCGCCGCCGGGGGGGAGTCACCCCTCCACTTT.

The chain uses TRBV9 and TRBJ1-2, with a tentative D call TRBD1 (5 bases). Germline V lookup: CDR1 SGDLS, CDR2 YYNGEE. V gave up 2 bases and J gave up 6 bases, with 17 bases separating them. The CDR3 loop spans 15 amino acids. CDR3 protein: CASSVGGTRPDGYTF. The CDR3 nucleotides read TGTGCCAGCAGCGTCGGTGGGACTCGGCCGGATGGCTACACCTTC.

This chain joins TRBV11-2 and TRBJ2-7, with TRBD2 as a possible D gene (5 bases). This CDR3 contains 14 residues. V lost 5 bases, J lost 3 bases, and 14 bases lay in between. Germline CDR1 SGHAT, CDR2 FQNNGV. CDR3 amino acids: CASSPFAEDYEQYF. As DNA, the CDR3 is TGTGCCAGCAGCCCTTTTGCGGAGGACTACGAGCAGTACTTC.

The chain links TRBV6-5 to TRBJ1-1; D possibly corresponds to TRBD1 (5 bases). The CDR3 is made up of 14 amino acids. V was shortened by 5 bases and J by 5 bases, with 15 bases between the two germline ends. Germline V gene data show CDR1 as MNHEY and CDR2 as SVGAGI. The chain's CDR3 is CASSTSGHRTEAFF. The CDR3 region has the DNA TGTGCCAGCAGTACCTCTGGGCACAGGACTGAAGCTTTCTTT.

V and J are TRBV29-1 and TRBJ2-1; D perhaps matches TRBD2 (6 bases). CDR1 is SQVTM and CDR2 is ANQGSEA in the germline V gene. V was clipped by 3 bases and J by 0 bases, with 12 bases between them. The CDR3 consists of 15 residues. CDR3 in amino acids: CSVEPISGSYNEQFF. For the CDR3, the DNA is TGCAGCGTTGAGCCAATTAGCGGCTCCTACAATGAGCAGTTCTTC.

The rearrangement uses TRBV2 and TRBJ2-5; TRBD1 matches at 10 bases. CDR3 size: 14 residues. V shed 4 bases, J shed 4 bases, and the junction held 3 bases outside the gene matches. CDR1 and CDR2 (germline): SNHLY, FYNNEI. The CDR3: CASSGDRGRETQYF. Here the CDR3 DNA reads TGTGCCAGCAGTGGGGACAGGGGTAGAGAGACCCAGTACTTC.

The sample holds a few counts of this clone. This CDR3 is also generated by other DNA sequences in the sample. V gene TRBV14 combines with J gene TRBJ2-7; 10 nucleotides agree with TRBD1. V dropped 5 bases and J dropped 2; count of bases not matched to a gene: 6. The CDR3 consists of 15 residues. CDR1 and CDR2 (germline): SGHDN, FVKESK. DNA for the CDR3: TGTGCCAGCAGCGTCGGGACAGGGGTCACCTACGAGCAGTACTTC. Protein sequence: CASSVGTGVTYEQYF. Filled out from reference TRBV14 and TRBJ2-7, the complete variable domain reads EAGVTQFPSHSVIEKGQTVTLRCDPISGHDNLYWYRRVMGKEIKFLLHFVKESKQDESGMPNNRFLAERTGGTYSTLKVQPAELEDSGVYFCASSVGTGVTYEQYFGPGTRLTVT.

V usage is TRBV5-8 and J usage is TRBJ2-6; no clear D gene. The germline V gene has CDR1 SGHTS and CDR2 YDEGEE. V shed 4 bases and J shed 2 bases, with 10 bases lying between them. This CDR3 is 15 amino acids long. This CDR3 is CASSQYRTGANVLTF. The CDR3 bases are TGTGCCAGCAGCCAATACAGAACTGGGGCCAACGTCCTGACTTTC. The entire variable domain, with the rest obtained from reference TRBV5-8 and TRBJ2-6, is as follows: EAGVTQSPTHLIKTRGQQATLRCSPISGHTSVYWYQQALGLGLQFLLWYDEGEERNRGNFPPRFSGRQFPNYSSELNVNALELEDSALYLCASSQYRTGANVLTFGAGSRLTVL.

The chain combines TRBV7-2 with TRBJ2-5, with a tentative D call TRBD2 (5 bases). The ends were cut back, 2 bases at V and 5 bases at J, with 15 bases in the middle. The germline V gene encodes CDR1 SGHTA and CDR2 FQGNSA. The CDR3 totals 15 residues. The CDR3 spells CASSLNRAGGETQYF. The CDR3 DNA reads TGTGCCAGCAGCTTAAATCGGGCAGGCGGGGAGACCCAGTACTTC.